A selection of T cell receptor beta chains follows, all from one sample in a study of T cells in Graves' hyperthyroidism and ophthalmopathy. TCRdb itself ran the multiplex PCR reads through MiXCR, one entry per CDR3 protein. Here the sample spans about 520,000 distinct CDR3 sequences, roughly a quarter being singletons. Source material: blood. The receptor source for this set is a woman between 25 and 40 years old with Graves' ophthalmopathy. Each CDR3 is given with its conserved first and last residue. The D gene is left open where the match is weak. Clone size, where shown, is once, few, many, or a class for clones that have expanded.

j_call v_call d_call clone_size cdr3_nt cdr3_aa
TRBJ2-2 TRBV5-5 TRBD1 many TGTGCCAGCAGAACAGGACAGGGCTATCCGACCGGGGAGCTGTTTTTT CASRTGQGYPTGELFF
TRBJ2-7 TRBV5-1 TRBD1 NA TGCGCCAGCACCCCTACCCCGGGTCAGGGGGCCTACGAGCAGTACTTC CASTPTPGQGAYEQYF
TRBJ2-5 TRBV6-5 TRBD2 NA TGTGCCAGCAGTTACTCGATTAGCGGGGGGGCCCTAGAGACCCAGTACTTC CASSYSISGGALETQYF
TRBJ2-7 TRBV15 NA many TGTGCCACCAGCAGAGGGGGGGTATACGAGCAGTACTTC CATSRGGVYEQYF
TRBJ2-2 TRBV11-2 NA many TGTGCCAGCAGCCGAGGATGGGGGGCGGTATCCGGGGAGCTGTTTTTT CASSRGWGAVSGELFF
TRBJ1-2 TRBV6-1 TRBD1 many TGTGCCAGCAGTGAATGGACAGGGTCTAGCTATGGCTACACCTTC CASSEWTGSSYGYTF
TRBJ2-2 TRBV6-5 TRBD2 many TGTGCCAGCAGTTACGGGGATGCGGGGGGCGCCGGGGAGCTGTTTTTT CASSYGDAGGAGELFF
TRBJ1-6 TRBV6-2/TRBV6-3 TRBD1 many TGTGCCAGCAGTTTGGACAGGACCGCGAATAATTCACCCCTCCACTTT CASSLDRTANNSPLHF
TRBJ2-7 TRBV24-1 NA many TGTGCCACAGGACAAGCCTACGAGCAGTACTTC CATGQAYEQYF
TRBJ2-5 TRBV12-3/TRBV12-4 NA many TGTGCCAGCAGCGGAAGGGGCAGACCTCAAGAGACCCAGTACTTC CASSGRGRPQETQYF
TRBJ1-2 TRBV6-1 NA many TGTGCCAGCGCGTCTCTTCTAAGGGCTAACTATGGCTACACCTTC CASASLLRANYGYTF
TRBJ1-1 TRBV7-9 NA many TGTGCCATGGGGGGGGGGCTCATGAACACTGAAGCTTTCTTT CAMGGGLMNTEAFF
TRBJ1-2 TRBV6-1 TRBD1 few TGTGCCAGCAGTGAACGACAGGGGATCGACTATGGCTACACCTTC CASSERQGIDYGYTF
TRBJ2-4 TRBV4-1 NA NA TGCGCCAGCAGCCCAGAAGAAGGAAACATTAAGTACTTC CASSPEEGNIKYF
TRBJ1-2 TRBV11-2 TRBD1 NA TGTGCCAGCAGCTTACAGATGACAGGGGGCGCCCAGTCTGGCTACACCTTC CASSLQMTGGAQSGYTF
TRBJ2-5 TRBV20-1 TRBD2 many TGCAGTGCTTCGGGACTAGAATCGGAGACCCAGTACTTC CSASGLESETQYF
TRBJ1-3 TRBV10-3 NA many TGTGCCACCTCTGGAAACACCATATATTTT CATSGNTIYF
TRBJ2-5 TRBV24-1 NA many TGTGCCACCAGTGATGCTGGTAACCAAGAGACCCAGTACTTC CATSDAGNQETQYF
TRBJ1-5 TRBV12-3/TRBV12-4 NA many TGTGCCAGCAGTTCCCTCACAGGGATCAGCAATCAGCCCCAGCATTTT CASSSLTGISNQPQHF
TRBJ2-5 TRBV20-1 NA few TGCAGTGCTAGAGTGGGAAGACCCATAGAAGAGACCCAGTACTTC CSARVGRPIEETQYF
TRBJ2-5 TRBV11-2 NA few TGTGCCAGCAGCTTAGAGGTCCTCCAAGAGACCCAGTACTTC CASSLEVLQETQYF
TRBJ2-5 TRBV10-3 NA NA TGTGCCATCAGTGCTGGCGGACAGATTCAAGAGACCCAGTACTTC CAISAGGQIQETQYF
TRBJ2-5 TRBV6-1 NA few TGTGCCAGCAGTGAGTTTGGAGAGACCCAGTACTTC CASSEFGETQYF
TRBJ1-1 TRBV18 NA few TGTGCCAGCTCACCACCGCCTCGGGGTTCAAACACTGAAGCTTTCTTT CASSPPPRGSNTEAFF
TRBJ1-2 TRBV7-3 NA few TGTGCCAGCAGCTTAACGGCATCCCGCTATGGCTACACCTTC CASSLTASRYGYTF
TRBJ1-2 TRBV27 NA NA TGTGCCAGCAGTTTAAGGGCAGGGAGGAGAGGGGACTATAGCTACACCTTC CASSLRAGRRGDYSYTF
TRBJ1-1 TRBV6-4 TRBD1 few TGTGCCAGCCCAAGCCTAAACCGGGACAGCAGGAACACTGAAGCTTTCTTT CASPSLNRDSRNTEAFF
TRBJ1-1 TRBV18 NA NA TGTGCCAGCTCACCACCCCCTGGGGACACTGAAGCTTTCTTT CASSPPPGDTEAFF
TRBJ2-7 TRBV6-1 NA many TGTGCCAGCAGTGAAGGGGCTAGCGCCCTCTCCTACGAGCAGTACTTC CASSEGASALSYEQYF
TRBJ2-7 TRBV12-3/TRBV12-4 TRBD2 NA TGTGCCAGCAGTTCGAGACCGGACGGTACTAGCGGGGCTTTCTACGAGCAGTACTTC CASSSRPDGTSGAFYEQYF
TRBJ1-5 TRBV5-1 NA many TGCGCCACCCGGGAGGGGAAGGATCAGCCCCAGCATTTT CATREGKDQPQHF
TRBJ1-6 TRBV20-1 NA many TGCAGTGCTAGACAGGCAAATAATTCACCCCTCCACTTT CSARQANNSPLHF
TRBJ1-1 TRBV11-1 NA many TGTGCCAGCAGCCACCCGTTGCGCCTGGCCACCACTGAAGCTTTCTTT CASSHPLRLATTEAFF
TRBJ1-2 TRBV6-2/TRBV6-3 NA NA TGTGCCAGCAGAACGTCGTTGGGGGGGGGGCAGGATAACTATGGCTACACCTTC CASRTSLGGGQDNYGYTF
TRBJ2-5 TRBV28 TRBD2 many TGTGCCAGCCCCTCCGCGGGAGCGGCCCAAGAGACCCAGTACTTC CASPSAGAAQETQYF
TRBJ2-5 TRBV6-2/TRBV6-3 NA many TGTGCCAGCAGTTACCCCATCCTTTGGGGCGCCAGACAAGAGACCCAGTACTTC CASSYPILWGARQETQYF
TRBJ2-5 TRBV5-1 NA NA TGCGCCAGCAGCTCCTTCCGGACTGGGTACCAAGAGACCCAGTACTTC CASSSFRTGYQETQYF
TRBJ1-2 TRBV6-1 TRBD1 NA TGTGCCCAACAGGGGTTCTATGGCTACACCTTC CAQQGFYGYTF
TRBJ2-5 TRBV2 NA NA TGTGCCAGCAGTGAAGCCCTACAACTACGGGGAATAGAGACCCAGTACTTC CASSEALQLRGIETQYF
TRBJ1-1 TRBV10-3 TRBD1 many TGTGCCATCAGTGAGTCGAACAGGGGACACACTGAAGCTTTCTTT CAISESNRGHTEAFF